This T cell receptor (beta chain) was documented in a study of long-term antiretroviral therapy in people with HIV. Broader study findings: Blood in the study was drawn between the mid-2000s and the late 2010s, possibly under older ART regimens, which may be less effective than current ones.

Germline lookup yields CDR1 MNHEY and CDR2 SMNVEV (reference sequence). V was pared by 6 bases and J by 6 bases, with 4 bases of the junction left unmatched. This CDR3 contains 14 residues. In regard to this clone: Its antigen is not known.

Sequencing relied on immunoSEQ assay v3.0, run at survey level. TCRdb's copy holds only in-frame clones and misses some; the assay was immunoSEQ multiplex PCR. The sample lists tens of thousands of clones; more than 70% were seen once. This receptor was taken from a woman aged 30 to 39 with HIV. This chain connects TRBV27 to TRBJ1-5; the match to TRBD1 covers 11 bases. The sample in question was unsorted PBMCs, obtained 0.8 years after starting antiretroviral therapy. CDR3 sequence: CASSRGTGGQPQHF. The CDR3 nucleotides read TGTGCCAGCAGCAGAGGGACAGGGGGTCAGCCCCAGCATTTT.